One T cell receptor beta chain is described in this entry. Its recognized antigen is unknown. No much larger clone is present one base from it, and per-base qualities are unavailable. The collaborating institutions used their own protocols to collect whole blood in K2EDTA tubes. For TCRbeta analysis, collaborators shipped samples as frozen whole blood, isolated PBMCs, or DNA extracted from either of those sample types. TCRbeta CDR3 regions were amplified from genomic DNA by means of the immunoSEQ Assay, a bias-controlled multiplex PCR. The authors' analysis ran thus. The number of nucleated cells in each sample was estimated by amplification of reference gene primers within the assay. Sequence reads were collapsed and filtered to measure the absolute abundance of every unique TCRbeta CDR3 rearrangement. For each sample, productive Simpson clonality was calculated as the square root of Simpson's diversity index over productive rearrangements. TCRdb provides this immuneACCESS table in a form limited to in-frame rearrangements. Some clones are lacking; in checked studies, under half of them reflect an unresolved V gene, and why the rest are absent is not known. The V and J calls and the clone size are those of that table, but D and trimming were determined from the DNA. Counted in this sample were around 84,000 clones; roughly 89% of them appeared once. The ten most abundant clones make up approximately 4.5% of the sample.

The data are from a study of blood T cell repertoires in COVID-19 (dated by TCRdb to about 2020). Notes on the research overall: Collaborator samples came from the United States, Italy and Spain and covered acute and convalescent phases of COVID-19. The repertoires were released in a freely available public database intended as a resource for research on the immune response to SARS-CoV-2. Where available, HLA class I and class II types were obtained from metadata supplied by the sample provider rather than from assay-based typing. The samples were drawn from two sources: the first 160 participants of the ongoing ImmuneRACE study, and 1,000 to 1,500 subjects contributed by 6 global collaborators. The sample metadata nearly always contained a de-identified subject ID, COVID-19 status, age in years and sex. Deeply sampled blood TCRbeta repertoires from subjects exposed to, actively infected with, or recovered from COVID-19 were included in the dataset. The prospective study material was composed of cDNA or gDNA derived from T cells, B-cell-depleted T cells, or PBMCs.

Trimming costs V 6 bases and J 5 bases, and their ends lie 12 bases apart. CDR1 and CDR2 are drawn from the germline V gene (reference sequence): MNHEY, SMNVEV. The CDR3 has 13 amino acids, counting the end cysteine and phenylalanine. The read is trimmed to its CDR3 DNA, 39 bases read in frame from base 1. The paper as a whole reports these results and caveats: The amount of clinical and demographic metadata varied by source and participant and was provided uncurated.

This TCR derives from a man aged 45-60 years with active COVID-19. The chain is assembled from TRBV27 and TRBJ2-3, with TRBD2 as a weak D call on 6 bases. Source material: peripheral blood. The CDR3 region has the sequence CASRGGPGDTQYF. The sequenced DNA is TGTGCCAGCAGGGGGGGACCCGGAGATACGCAGTATTTT.